This TCR beta chain stems from a study of identical twins (dated by TCRdb to 2015 to 2016). General notes on the study: To test whether fetal clonotypes persist, the study used deep sequencing on TCR alpha and beta repertoires from monozygotic twins, unrelated adults of various ages, and cord blood. Replicate twin experiments were performed at different times using different library preparation protocols to rule out contamination.

Library preparation used 5' RACE. The sample was run on an Illumina HiSeq 2000. A universal primer binding site was added through template switching, and the final cDNA carried a unique molecular identifier so that TCR cDNA molecules could be counted accurately. First-strand cDNA for TCR alpha and beta chains was synthesized from specific primers in the conserved constant-segment region. Each cDNA library was double barcoded, with a SMART-Mk sample barcode plus Illumina barcodes, to control for contamination. Two successive PCR steps introduced TruSeq adapter sequences along with Illumina sample barcodes. The Illumina HiSeq platform was used with custom primers to sequence TCR alpha and beta cDNA libraries. In the authors' own workflow: MiGEC was used to process raw reads and extract unique molecular identifiers, and MiXCR was used to find CDR3 positions. Recombination models were inferred per individual with the repgenHMM and IGoR tools using an EM algorithm. The tcR package in R was used for shared clonotype analysis, with sharing normalized by the product of cloneset sizes. Out-of-frame nonproductive sequences were analyzed to study raw recombination free of thymic and clonal selection effects. TCRdb redid the processing of the public reads, applying fastp at Q25 and MiXCR, and retained in-frame beta chains. Merged by CDR3 protein, the rows form single entries marked with the most common genes and DNA. The V and J calls here are based on TCRdb, not the publication. For this sample the table gives 690,000 or so distinct CDR3 sequences, of which around 8.6% were detected only once. The ten biggest clones cover approximately 0.94% of the sample.

What the work shows at the level of the full study, not this receptor alone: Because the same donors could not be followed over many years, the conclusions relied on cross-sectional statistical analysis. Abundant cord blood beta clonotypes had fewer insertions, young adult naive repertoires showed a similar but weaker trend, and memory repertoires showed no such trend. Zero-insertion analyses could be partly confounded by invariant T cells such as MAIT and iNKT, though diverse VJ usage argued against such confounding for most clonotypes. Compared with coincidental sharing between unrelated individuals, an excess of low generation-probability sequences was observed among out-of-frame TCR alpha sequences shared between twins. In monozygotic twins, out-of-frame TCR alpha sharing was systematically underestimated by recombination models, although the models agreed with sharing between unrelated individuals. A weaker excess of twin sharing was found in beta out-of-frame sequences because the signal-to-noise ratio was lowered by fewer shared sequences.

Only healthy Caucasian donors were included. The twin cohort consisted of three pairs of female monozygotic twins, all aged roughly 18 to 30 years. The RNA used for TCR libraries was isolated from peripheral blood mononuclear cells. Points on this clonotype: There is no known antigen for this receptor. No much larger clone is present one base from it, and per-base qualities are unavailable.

The sample was also linked to a second study, of yellow fever vaccine responses in identical twins. Per the second study: According to the authors, the vaccine-induced T cell response in identical twins seemed to be partly convergent and partly specific to each individual. In identical twins, the study followed T cell clones that responded to the vaccine with precision.

The origin of this receptor is a woman aged 18-35 years in good health. The specimen was PBMCs.

The DNA sequence follows: TGTGCCACCAGCAGAGTAGGGGGGACCGTTCGCTCCGAGCAGTACTTC. Protein translation: CATSRVGGTVRSEQYF. Recombination joined TRBV15 with TRBJ2-7; the D region may be TRBD1 or TRBD2, each matching 6 bases equally. CDR1 is given as LNHNV and CDR2 as YYDKDF, both from the germline V gene (reference sequence). The CDR3 starts with the cysteine, ends with the phenylalanine, and has 16 residues. Kept here is only the CDR3 DNA, which spans 48 bases and is read in frame from base 1. Trimming costs V 1 base and J 6 bases, and their ends lie 19 bases apart.